These 8 T cell receptor beta chains originate from one sample sequenced in a study of cytomegalovirus exposure and HLA in healthy donors. The PCR contained 60 Vbeta and 13 Jbeta primers. Clones were read by immunoSEQ multiplex PCR, and TCRdb kept only the in-frame ones, dropping some. The repertoire holds about 160,000 clones, roughly 70% seen once, with over 2.5% in the top ten. The material sequenced was PBMCs. The receptors stem from a woman aged 25-40 years in good health and CMV-seronegative.

This clone was detected only once. V gene TRBV5-1 combines with J gene TRBJ1-2; 9 bases line up with TRBD1. Germline assignment: CDR1 SGHRS and CDR2 YFSETQ. The CDR3 runs to 16 residues. V was clipped by 4 bases and J by 5 bases; unmatched bases: 12. As DNA, the CDR3 is TGCGCCAGCAGCCGGACAGGGGCCTACCGGGGGTATGGCTACACCTTC. The encoded protein is CASSRTGAYRGYGYTF.

The gene calls are TRBV7-9 and TRBJ2-1; 10 bases are a match to TRBD2. From germline, CDR1 is SEHNR and CDR2 FQNEAQ (reference sequence). Unmatched junction bases numbered 1, after V lost 7 bases and J lost 7 bases. The CDR3 has 12 amino acids. CDR3 loop: CASKLAGNEQFF. CDR3 DNA sequence: TGTGCCAGCAAACTAGCGGGAAATGAGCAGTTCTTC.

This chain links TRBV9 with TRBJ2-1, with a possible D match to TRBD1 (6 bases). The V gene's germline CDR1 is SGDLS and CDR2 YYNGEE. With 0 bases removed from V and 7 bases from J, the gap between germline ends came to 11 bases. The CDR3 spans 14 residues. DNA for the CDR3: TGTGCCAGCAGCGTAGCCACGGACAGAAATGAGCAGTTCTTC. This sequence encodes CASSVATDRNEQFF.

This chain links TRBV6-5 with TRBJ2-7; 10 bases are shared with TRBD1. The CDR3 totals 13 residues. The trim removed 10 bases at V and 3 bases at J, leaving 6 bases unmatched. Germline V gives CDR1 MNHEY, CDR2 SVGAGI. CDR3 in DNA: TGTGCCACCCTGGGACAGGGGATCTACGAGCAGTACTTC. Protein product: CATLGQGIYEQYF.

This rearrangement joins TRBV9 to TRBJ2-3; TRBD2 might be the D (5 bases). The germline V gene has CDR1 SGDLS and CDR2 YYNGEE. This CDR3 region has 15 residues. Trimming left V 8 bases short and J 2 bases short, with 18 bases between. The CDR3 protein is CASIKAERITDTQYF. In nucleotides, the CDR3 is TGTGCCAGTATCAAGGCGGAGCGGATCACAGATACGCAGTATTTT.

On this clone: Different DNA sequences within this sample yield the same CDR3. The chain links TRBV15 to TRBJ2-6, with D perhaps matching TRBD1 (5 bases). There are 15 residues in the CDR3. CDR1 and CDR2 (germline): LNHNV, YYDKDF (reference sequence). Trimming took off 2 bases at V and 4 bases at J, with 9 bases between the two ends. CDR3 sequence (DNA): TGTGCCACCAGCAGAAGACAGTCAGGGGCCAACGTCCTGACTTTC. It codes for CATSRRQSGANVLTF.

V and J are TRBV15 and TRBJ2-2; TRBD1 might be the D (6 bases). With 0 bases removed from V and 7 bases from J, the gap between germline ends came to 21 bases. CDR1 and CDR2 (germline): LNHNV, YYDKDF (reference sequence). This CDR3 comprises 18 residues. CDR3 in amino acids: CATSRDKWGQGKDGELFF. Written as DNA, the CDR3 is TGTGCCACCAGCAGAGATAAGTGGGGACAAGGAAAGGACGGGGAGCTGTTTTTT.

CDR3 sequence reads: CASSSTGDEQYF. Here the CDR3 DNA reads TGTGCCAGCAGTTCGACAGGGGACGAGCAGTACTTC. The J gene is TRBJ2-7, the V gene TRBV6-6, with 8 bases that match TRBD1. Germline assignment: CDR1 MNHNY and CDR2 SVGAGI (reference sequence). CDR3 length equals 12 residues. V shed 4 bases, J shed 5 bases, and the junction held 1 base outside the gene matches.